The clone carrying this T cell receptor (beta chain) was counted only a few times. The ends were cut back, 3 bases at V and 7 bases at J, with 15 bases in the middle. The CDR3 consists of 14 residues. Germline values: CDR1 SGHAT, CDR2 FQNNGV. The sample is drawn from a study of blood T cell repertoires in COVID-19. The repertoire was sequenced with immunoSEQ multiplex PCR; TCRdb's copy has only in-frame clones and lacks some. The repertoire holds 100,000 to 120,000 clones, approximately 88% seen once, with about 7.3% in the top ten. Sequenced: peripheral blood. The TCR originated in a woman aged 40 to 50 with acute or convalescent COVID-19. The V and J genes are TRBV11-2 and TRBJ1-1; D might be TRBD1 (5 bases). The CDR3 protein is CASSFMGGRFEAFF. CDR3 bases: TGTGCCAGCAGCTTTATGGGGGGTAGGTTTGAAGCTTTCTTT.